Described below is a single TCR beta chain sequence and its context. Its antigen is unknown. Germline V gene sequence: CDR1 SEHNR, CDR2 FQNEAQ (reference sequence). The CDR3 sequence is 14 residues long. V shed 6 bases, J shed 2 bases, and the junction held 6 bases outside the gene matches. This sample was taken from a study of OX40 agonist ivuxolimab in advanced cancers. Study-wide findings and caveats: Patients who responded partially at 0.1-3.0 mg/kg showed clonal expansion ranking among the lowest. Clonal expansion was seen in CD4+ and CD8+ blood T cells by week 6 at 0.1 to 3.0 mg/kg.

Method: immunoSEQ multiplex PCR; TCRdb's copy keeps in-frame clones and lacks some. The sample yields fewer than 80,000 clones, 84% seen once. This sample comprised CD4+ or CD8+ T cells sorted from blood, obtained in a trial of the OX40 agonist ivuxolimab. This chain connects TRBV7-9 to TRBJ2-7, with 8 bases fitting TRBD1. The sequence came from an adult with an advanced solid tumor such as melanoma, head and neck, liver or kidney cancer. CDR3 DNA: TGTGCCAGCAGTATGACAGGGGTTACCTACGAGCAGTACTTC. Its translation is CASSMTGVTYEQYF.